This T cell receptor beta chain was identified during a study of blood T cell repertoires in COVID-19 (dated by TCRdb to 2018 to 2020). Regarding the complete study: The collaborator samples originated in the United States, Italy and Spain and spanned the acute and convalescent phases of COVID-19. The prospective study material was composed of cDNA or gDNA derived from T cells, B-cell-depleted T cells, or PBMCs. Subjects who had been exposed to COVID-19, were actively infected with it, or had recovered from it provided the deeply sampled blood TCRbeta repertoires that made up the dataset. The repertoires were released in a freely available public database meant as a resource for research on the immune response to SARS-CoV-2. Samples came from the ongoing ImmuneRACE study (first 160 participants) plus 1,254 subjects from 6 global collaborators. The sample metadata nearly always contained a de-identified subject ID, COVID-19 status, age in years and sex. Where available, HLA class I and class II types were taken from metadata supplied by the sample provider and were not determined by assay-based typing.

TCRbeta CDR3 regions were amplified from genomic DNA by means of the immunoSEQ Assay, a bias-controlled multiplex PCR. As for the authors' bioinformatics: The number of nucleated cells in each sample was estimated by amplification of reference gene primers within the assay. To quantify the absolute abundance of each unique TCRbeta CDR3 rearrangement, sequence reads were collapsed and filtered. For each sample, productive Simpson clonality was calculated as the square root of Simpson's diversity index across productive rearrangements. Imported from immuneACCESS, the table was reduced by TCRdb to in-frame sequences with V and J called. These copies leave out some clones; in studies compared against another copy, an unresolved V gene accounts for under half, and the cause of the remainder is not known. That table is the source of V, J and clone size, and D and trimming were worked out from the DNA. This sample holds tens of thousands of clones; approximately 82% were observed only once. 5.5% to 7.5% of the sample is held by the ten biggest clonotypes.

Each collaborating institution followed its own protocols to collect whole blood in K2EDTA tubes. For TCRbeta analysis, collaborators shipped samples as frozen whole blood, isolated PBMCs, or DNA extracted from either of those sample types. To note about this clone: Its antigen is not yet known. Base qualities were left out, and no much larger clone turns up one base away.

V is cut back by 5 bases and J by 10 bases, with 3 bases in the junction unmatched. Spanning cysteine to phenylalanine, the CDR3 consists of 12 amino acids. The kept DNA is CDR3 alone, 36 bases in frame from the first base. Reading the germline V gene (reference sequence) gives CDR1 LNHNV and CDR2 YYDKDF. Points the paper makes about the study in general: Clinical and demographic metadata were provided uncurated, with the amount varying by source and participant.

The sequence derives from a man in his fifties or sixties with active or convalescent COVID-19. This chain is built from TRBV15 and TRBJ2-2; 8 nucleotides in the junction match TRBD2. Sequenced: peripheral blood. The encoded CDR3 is CATSRGGEELFF. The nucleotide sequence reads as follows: TGTGCCACCAGCCGGGGGGGCGAGGAGCTGTTTTTT. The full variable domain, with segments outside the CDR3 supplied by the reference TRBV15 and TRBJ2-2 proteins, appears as DAMVIQNPRYQVTQFGKPVTLSCSQTLNHNVMYWYQQKSSQAPKLLFHYYDKDFNNEADTPDNFQSRRPNTSFCFLDIRSPGLGDTAMYLCATSRGGEELFFGEGSRLTVL.